These 24 T cell receptor beta chains were sequenced from one sample in a study of cytomegalovirus exposure and HLA in healthy donors (dated by TCRdb to 2016 to 2017). Library preparation was by the immunoSEQ multiplex PCR assay. For the multiplex PCR, a mixture combining 60 forward primers for TCR Vbeta segments and 13 reverse primers for TCR Jbeta segments was used. In TCRdb, the immuneACCESS table is reduced to in-frame sequences with V and J assigned. These tables do not hold every clone; where another copy was compared, an unresolved V gene accounts for under half, and the others remain unexplained. The sample table contains hundreds of thousands of clones; only one count was recorded for around 80% of them. Less than 3.5% of the sample is held by the ten biggest clonotypes. Sequenced input: PBMCs. The receptors were gathered from an older woman in good health and CMV-seropositive.

This clone came up a few times. V gene TRBV7-9 combines with J gene TRBJ1-2; TRBD1 matches 8 bases. There are 14 residues in the CDR3. Per germline, CDR1 SEHNR and CDR2 FQNEAQ (reference sequence). V trimming: 5 bases; J trimming: 6 bases; junction bases outside the gene matches: 8. The CDR3 DNA reads TGTGCCAGCAGCCCACCAGACAGGGGAGATGGCTACACCTTC. This translates into CASSPPDRGDGYTF. The full variable domain, completed using reference TRBV7-9 and TRBJ1-2, is DTGVSQNPRHKITKRGQNVTFRCDPISEHNRLYWYRQTLGQGPEFLTYFQNEAQLEKSRLLSDRFSAERPKGSFSTLEIQRTEQGDSAMYLCASSPPDRGDGYTFGSGTRLTVV.

V and J are TRBV5-1 and TRBJ2-7; 8 nucleotides match TRBD2. The CDR3 length is 13 residues. Germline V CDR1 and CDR2: SGHRS, YFSETQ. The trim removed 3 bases at V and 7 bases at J, leaving 6 bases unmatched. CDR3 protein: CASSSISGTEQYF. CDR3 coding DNA: TGCGCCAGCAGCTCTATTAGCGGGACTGAGCAGTACTTC.

J is TRBJ1-5 and V is TRBV6-1; TRBD1 is a possible D gene (6 bases). The CDR3 totals 15 residues. Per the germline V gene, CDR1 is MNHNS and CDR2 is SASEGT. V shed 5 bases and J shed 2 bases, with 13 bases lying between them. The CDR3 protein is CASSPREGGNQPQHF. The CDR3 bases are TGTGCCAGCAGTCCTAGGGAGGGGGGCAATCAGCCCCAGCATTTT.

The chain employs TRBV27 and TRBJ2-7; weak D call: TRBD1 (6 bases). The CDR3 consists of 13 residues. V lost 6 bases and J 5 bases, leaving 14 bases between the germline ends. The germline gives CDR1 MNHEY, CDR2 SMNVEV (reference sequence). The CDR3 sequence is CASRHLSGDEQYF. DNA of the CDR3: TGTGCCAGCAGGCACCTCTCAGGGGACGAGCAGTACTTC.

This clone was detected a few times. The V and J genes are TRBV7-9 and TRBJ2-2, with 8 bases identical to TRBD2. The J segment lost 5 bases and the V segment lost 3 bases, leaving 8 bases of the junction unmatched. The CDR3 covers 16 residues. Germline V gene sequence: CDR1 SEHNR, CDR2 FQNEAQ (reference sequence). The CDR3 nucleotides are TGTGCCAGCAGCTTGACTATCAGCGGGGGAACCGGGGAGCTGTTTTTT. Its translation is CASSLTISGGTGELFF.

The gene calls are TRBV7-5 and TRBJ2-7; the tabulated D call, TRBD1, remains unverified against the DNA. TRBV7-5 counts as a pseudogene. The CDR3 extends over 19 amino acids. DNA of the CDR3: TGTGTCAGAAGCTTAGTCCCGACAGGGGGCCCAAAGGAGTCCTACGAGCAGTACTTC. This encodes CVRSLVPTGGPKESYEQYF.

CDR3 sequence: CASRKQGYGYTF. CDR3 coding DNA: TGTGCCAGCAGAAAACAGGGCTATGGCTACACCTTC. The V call is TRBV28, the J call TRBJ1-2, with D tentatively TRBD1 (6 bases). Germline loops: CDR1 MDHEN, CDR2 SYDVKM. CDR3 length: 12 residues. Trimming shortened V by 6 bases and J by 4 bases, and 9 bases separated the two germline ends.

This chain links TRBV4-2 with TRBJ1-2; 8 bases align to TRBD1. This CDR3 is built from 18 residues. V shed 0 bases, J shed 5 bases, and the junction held 14 bases outside the gene matches. CDR1 is LGHNA, CDR2 YNFKEQ, per germline. The CDR3 sequence: CASSQDSGRQRTGYGYTF. In DNA, the CDR3 is TGTGCCAGCAGCCAAGATAGTGGCCGACAAAGGACAGGGTATGGCTACACCTTC.

The chain is built from TRBV19 and TRBJ1-2; D perhaps matches TRBD1 (6 bases). Trimming took off 6 bases at V and 2 bases at J, with 13 bases between the two ends. The CDR3 covers 14 residues. The germline CDR1 and CDR2 sequences are LNHDA and SQIVND (reference sequence). CDR3 amino acids: CASRRGAANYGYTF. For the CDR3, the DNA is TGTGCCAGTAGACGGGGGGCGGCGAACTATGGCTACACCTTC. The full variable domain, in which reference TRBV19 and TRBJ1-2 provide the parts outside the CDR3, is DGGITQSPKYLFRKEGQNVTLSCEQNLNHDAMYWYRQDPGQGLRLIYYSQIVNDFQKGDIAEGYSVSREKKESFPLTVTSAQKNPTAFYLCASRRGAANYGYTFGSGTRLTVV.

The count of this clone is one. V usage is TRBV11-2 and J usage is TRBJ1-2; TRBD1 matches 10 bases. The CDR3 loop spans 13 amino acids. J gave up 8 bases and V 5 bases, and 5 bases lay outside the gene matches. CDR1 and CDR2 from the germline V gene are SGHAT and FQNNGV. The CDR3 DNA reads as TGTGCCAGCAGCCCTGACAGGGGGCGAGGCTACACCTTC. It yields the protein CASSPDRGRGYTF.

The V call is TRBV19, the J call TRBJ1-2; D is unclear. V was trimmed by 0 bases and J by 3 bases, leaving 14 bases between them. The CDR3 loop spans 16 amino acids. Per the germline V gene, CDR1 is LNHDA and CDR2 is SQIVND (reference sequence). CDR3 nucleotides: TGTGCCAGTAGTATAGATCTATCGGGTTTGCACTATGGCTACACCTTC. It specifies CASSIDLSGLHYGYTF.

This sequence joins TRBV7-6 and TRBJ1-1; D call uncertain. V lost 0 bases and J 5 bases, leaving 22 bases between the germline ends. Per germline, CDR1 SGHVS and CDR2 FNYEAQ. This CDR3 spans 18 amino acids. In nucleotides, the CDR3 is TGTGCCAGCAGCTTAGCGGAGAGATTTGAGGGCCCCAGGACTGAAGCTTTCTTT. Amino acid sequence: CASSLAERFEGPRTEAFF.

This rearrangement joins TRBV5-5 to TRBJ1-3; D unresolved. Germline-derived CDR1 and CDR2 are SGHKS and YYEKEE (reference sequence). The length of the CDR3 is 16 residues. Trimming left V 2 bases short and J 0 bases short, with 12 bases between. CDR3 loop: CASSFTISVSGNTIYF. CDR3 nucleotides: TGTGCCAGCAGCTTCACTATCAGCGTCTCTGGAAACACCATATATTTT.

The rearrangement uses TRBV7-3 and TRBJ2-6, with a weak D call TRBD1 (7 bases). CDR1 is SGHTA, CDR2 FQGTGA, per germline. This CDR3 is 17 amino acids long. V was shortened by 3 bases and J by 3 bases, with 15 bases between the two germline ends. CDR3 protein: CASSFAGQTGGANVLTF. The CDR3 DNA is TGTGCCAGCAGCTTCGCGGGACAGACGGGTGGGGCCAACGTCCTGACTTTC.

The rearrangement uses TRBV6-1 and TRBJ2-3, with D possibly being TRBD2 (5 bases). The CDR3 spans 14 residues. V shed 8 bases and J shed 2 bases, with 14 bases lying between them. Germline V gives CDR1 MNHNS, CDR2 SASEGT. The CDR3 sequence: CASESGGPTDTQYF. DNA of the CDR3: TGTGCCAGCGAGAGCGGAGGACCCACAGATACGCAGTATTTT.

The rearrangement uses TRBV7-8 and TRBJ1-1; TRBD1 aligns across 8 bases. The CDR3 has 14 residues. V shed 5 bases and J 1 base; nucleotides not matched to a gene: 3. Per germline, CDR1 SGHVS and CDR2 FQNEAQ. The CDR3 DNA reads TGTGCCAGCAGCCTGACAGGGGCGAACACTGAAGCTTTCTTT. This translates into CASSLTGANTEAFF.

This clone has a handful of counts. This chain joins TRBV9 and TRBJ1-1, with TRBD1 matching 10 bases. This CDR3 contains 14 residues. The V gene end was trimmed by 4 bases and the J gene end by 3 bases; junction bases not matched to a gene: 3. CDR1 is SGDLS, CDR2 YYNGEE, per germline. The CDR3 DNA follows: TGTGCCAGCAGCCTCGGGACAGGGGACACTGAAGCTTTCTTT. It specifies CASSLGTGDTEAFF.

The V gene is TRBV6-6, the J gene TRBJ2-2, with D maybe TRBD2 (5 bases). V shed 7 bases and J shed 2 bases, with 11 bases lying between them. CDR1 is MNHNY, CDR2 SVGAGI, per germline (reference sequence). The length of the CDR3 is 14 residues. The CDR3 DNA follows: TGTGCCAGCACCGGACTCCAAAACACCGGGGAGCTGTTTTTT. It translates to CASTGLQNTGELFF.

V usage is TRBV7-9 and J usage is TRBJ1-4, with D hard to call. The length of the CDR3 is 15 residues. Trimming took off 1 base at V and 4 bases at J, with 10 bases between the two ends. Germline CDR1 is SEHNR and CDR2 is FQNEAQ (reference sequence). CDR3 protein: CASSLGAGSNEKLFF. The DNA for the CDR3 is TGTGCCAGCAGCTTAGGGGCAGGAAGTAATGAAAAACTGTTTTTT.

This clone was seen a single time. The gene calls are TRBV7-2 and TRBJ2-3, with 10 nucleotides matching TRBD1. V lost 5 bases and J lost 6; bases outside the gene matches: 2. The CDR3 contains 13 residues. Germline V gene sequence: CDR1 SGHTA, CDR2 FQGNSA. CDR3 DNA sequence: TGTGCCAGCAGCGCGGGACAGGGGGATACGCAGTATTTT. Translated: CASSAGQGDTQYF. Filled out from reference TRBV7-2 and TRBJ2-3, the complete variable domain reads GAGVSQSPSNKVTEKGKDVELRCDPISGHTALYWYRQSLGQGLEFLIYFQGNSAPDKSGLPSDRFSAERTGGSVSTLTIQRTQQEDSAVYLCASSAGQGDTQYFGPGTRLTVL.

This sequence joins TRBV2 and TRBJ1-4, with 9 bases aligning to TRBD1. V dropped 6 bases and J dropped 2; count of bases not matched to a gene: 1. In germline, CDR1 is SNHLY, CDR2 FYNNEI. This CDR3 is built from 14 residues. This chain's CDR3 is CASSGTGTNEKLFF. The DNA of the CDR3 is TGTGCCAGCAGCGGGACAGGGACTAATGAAAAACTGTTTTTT. Full variable domain (remainder filled in from reference TRBV2 and TRBJ1-4): EPEVTQTPSHQVTQMGQEVILRCVPISNHLYFYWYRQILGQKVEFLVSFYNNEISEKSEIFDDQFSVERPDGSNFTLKIRSTKLEDSAMYFCASSGTGTNEKLFFGSGTQLSVL.

CDR3 residues: CASSRARGSRETQYF. The DNA of the CDR3 is TGCGCCAGCAGCCGGGCCAGGGGGTCAAGGGAGACCCAGTACTTC. This rearrangement joins TRBV4-3 to TRBJ2-5; TRBD1 aligns across 7 bases. After removal of 4 bases from V and 5 bases from J, the junction contained 10 bases not matched to a gene. The CDR3 totals 15 residues. Germline V gives CDR1 LGHNA, CDR2 YSLEER.

This rearrangement joins TRBV18 to TRBJ2-2; D is unclear. The CDR3 contains 16 residues. CDR1 is KGHSH, CDR2 LQKENI, per germline. Trimming took 1 base from V and 4 from J, leaving 13 bases between them. CDR3 nucleotides: TGTGCCAGCTCACCACACCCAGCGTCGGTCACCGGGGAGCTGTTTTTT. Protein sequence: CASSPHPASVTGELFF.

The J gene is TRBJ1-1, the V gene TRBV4-1; 8 positions agree with TRBD1. The CDR3 loop spans 15 amino acids. V was pared by 4 bases and J by 7 bases, with 11 bases of the junction left unmatched. The V gene's germline CDR1 is MGHRA and CDR2 YSYEKL. CDR3 nucleotide sequence: TGCGCCAGCAGCCGTTCAGGGGGCAGGGTGGGTGAAGCTTTCTTT. This gives the protein CASSRSGGRVGEAFF.